This T cell receptor beta chain was retrieved from a study of cytomegalovirus exposure and HLA in healthy donors. The CDR3 covers 17 residues. Per the germline V gene, CDR1 is SGHTA and CDR2 is FQGNSA. V was pared by 5 bases and J by 7 bases, with 11 bases of the junction left unmatched. This PCR relied on a set of 60 Vbeta primers and 13 Jbeta primers. The table came from immunoSEQ multiplex PCR; TCRdb's copy has only in-frame clones and leaves some out. The sample has about 170,000 clones, around 80% seen once. Sequenced material: PBMCs. V is TRBV7-2 and J is TRBJ2-2, with 12 bases matching TRBD2. This receptor was identified in a woman between 50 and 59 years old in good health and CMV-seropositive. Here the CDR3 reads CASSPSLAGGPIGELFF. The CDR3 DNA follows: TGTGCCAGCAGCCCGTCTCTAGCGGGAGGGCCAATCGGGGAGCTGTTTTTT.